The T cell receptor (beta chain) described here comes from a study of blood T cells in healthy people across ages. CDR1 is SGHRS and CDR2 is YFSETQ in the germline V gene. Germline trimming cut 5 bases from V and 2 bases from J; bases unmatched to any gene: 6. This CDR3 spans 14 amino acids. With a J-beta primer mix and a sample-barcoded 5' primer, a second PCR ran 7 to 11 cycles. TCRdb analysed the 5' RACE reads with MiXCR anew, one entry per CDR3 protein. The sample records some 750,000 distinct CDR3 sequences, 22% being singletons. This rearrangement joins TRBV5-1 to TRBJ2-5; 7 positions match TRBD2. Sequencing was done on a sample of blood. This receptor was obtained from a man aged 70 or older in good health. DNA for the CDR3: TGCGCCAGCAGGTCAACGGGGGGACAAGAGACCCAGTACTTC. Translating it yields CASRSTGGQETQYF.